Sequencing of this T cell receptor (beta chain) was carried out in a study of cytomegalovirus exposure and HLA in healthy donors. This PCR relied on a set of 60 Vbeta primers and 13 Jbeta primers. Here immunoSEQ multiplex PCR was the method, and the copy in TCRdb shows in-frame clones only, minus some. The table lists more than 45,000 clones. The germline gives CDR1 MNHEY, CDR2 SVGAGI. V shed 5 bases and J 10 bases; nucleotides not matched to a gene: 7. This CDR3 is built from 13 residues. The sample was PBMCs. This TCR was recovered from a woman between 40 and 55 years old in good health and CMV-seronegative. V gene TRBV6-5 combines with J gene TRBJ2-1; 8 nucleotides align to TRBD2. CDR3 sequence reads: CASSQGTSREQFF. DNA of the CDR3: TGTGCCAGCAGTCAAGGGACTAGTCGGGAGCAGTTCTTC.